This T cell receptor beta chain was observed in a study of T cell responses to AZD1222 COVID-19 vaccine listed by TCRdb under 2021. Some background on the complete study: A total of just over 230 trial participants underwent TCR sequencing, of whom around 210 had received two doses of AZD1222 and some 26 had received two doses of the MenACWY control vaccine. Enrollment into the trials was organized by age into subgroups of 18-55, 56-69 and 70-plus years, and those subgroups contained roughly 150, 30 and 60 TCR-sequenced participants, respectively. The paper's findings and limits, for the study overall: In the small 56-69-year group, the increase in depth fell short of significance, most likely because of low power. Most participants were white British and females outnumbered males, and the authors suggested that clonal diversity may have been underestimated. Because no day 14 peak-response samples were available, repertoires were characterized only after the peak T cell response. Reportedly, close to half of the unique spike-specific TCRs recognized epitopes lying outside the regions that are mutated in the B.1.351 and B.1.1.7 variants. The whole spike protein was spanned by vaccine-associated CD4 TCRs, and dominant responses were seen in regions 160-218 and 743-854. After two AZD1222 doses, both the breadth and the depth of spike-specific TCRs were significantly higher than at day 0 and than in MenACWY recipients. Conclusions about previously exposed vaccinees are limited, since just 6 or 7 AZD1222 recipients were seropositive for SARS-CoV-2 at baseline.

The CDR3 regions of human TCRbeta chains were analyzed by immunosequencing. Concerning the study's data processing: TCRs in the repertoires were compared against a reference library of SARS-CoV-2-specific TCRs that had been generated with the MIRA antigen-specificity platform. Breadth was defined as the fraction of unique TCRs that were SARS-CoV-2-associated, and depth was defined as the fraction of total T cells that were SARS-CoV-2-associated. Using the MIRA data, each spike-specific TCR was mapped to the spike region that the TCR reacts to and placed in a CD4 or CD8 class. Log10-transformed breadth and depth values were compared by one-way ANOVA with Sidak's multiple comparisons tests. The table was pulled from immuneACCESS by TCRdb, which kept in-frame rearrangements only. Such tables lose some clones; where checked, under half of the loss comes from unresolved V genes, and the rest has no known cause. That table gives V, J and clone size, and the DNA gave D and trimming. The sample table contains 85,000 to 130,000 clones; only one count was recorded for around 90% of them. Together, the top ten hold less than 10% of the sample.

The sample's time point label, in plain terms: about 28 days (+/-7) after the second vaccine dose. AZD1222 recipients whose second dose came at about 4 weeks and those whose second dose came at about 12 weeks were combined into one group, since spike-specific TCR depth and breadth did not differ between the two schedules. Vaccinee samples came from UK trials COV001 and COV002, including a single-blind randomized controlled phase 2/3 trial of AZD1222 (ChAdOx1 nCoV-19) in healthy adults. Trial participant PBMC samples were collected at day 0 and day 28 after the second dose for TCRbeta chain sequencing. From the germline V gene, CDR1 is ENHRY and CDR2 is SYGVKD. V sheds 2 bases and J sheds 2 bases, leaving 9 bases between their ends. Including cysteine and phenylalanine, the CDR3 has 14 amino acids. The DNA shown is the 42-base CDR3, in frame from base 1. Comment on this clone: The target of this receptor is not known. No base quality values were provided; no much bigger clone lies one nucleotide off.

The rearrangement joined TRBV10-3 to TRBJ2-5, with TRBD2 tentatively as D gene (5 bases match). The TCR was taken from an adult who received the AZD1222 COVID-19 vaccine. The sequences come from peripheral blood, collected 28 days after the second AZD1222 dose. The CDR3 corresponds to CAISERGWQETQYF. The sequenced DNA: TGTGCCATCAGTGAGAGAGGGTGGCAAGAGACCCAGTACTTC.